Following are 8 T cell receptor beta chains from one sample sequenced in a study of regulatory T cells in long-lasting Graves disease. The time point denotes: persistent/refractory GD, antithyroid drugs over 5 years with positive TRAb. The TCR library was made from RNA extracted from PBMCs. Construction of TCR beta libraries relied on iRepertoire HTBI primers and on Arm-PCR targeting CDR3 regions. In TCRdb, the multiplex PCR reads were re-called with MiXCR into one record per CDR3 protein. Counted here are 300,000 to 500,000 distinct CDR3 sequences, less than 25% occurring once; the ten biggest clones make up around 21%. The material was peripheral blood mononuclear cells (PBMCs), obtained when the disease was refractory, from a patient treated with antithyroid drugs. The receptor set was obtained from a female donor with Graves disease.

This clonotype was detected a few times. The CDR3: CASSLAGGAGAEQFF. The CDR3 DNA reads TGTGCCAGCAGCTTGGCCGGGGGCGCCGGGGCTGAGCAGTTCTTC. The V and J genes are TRBV5-6 and TRBJ2-1; either TRBD1 or TRBD2 may fit D (6 bases each). V shed 0 bases and J shed 9 bases, with 16 bases lying between them. The germline V gene has CDR1 SGHDT and CDR2 YYEEEE. The CDR3 runs 15 residues.

This clonotype has a count of ten or more. The chain is built from TRBV12-3 or TRBV12-4 and TRBJ2-5; D is perhaps TRBD1 or TRBD2 (5 bases each). CDR3 length: 13 residues. The V end lost 3 bases, the J end lost 3 bases, and 8 bases lay between the germline ends. CDR3 DNA: TGTGCCAGCAGTTTTTTGGGGGAAGAGACCCAGTACTTC. Its translation: CASSFLGEETQYF.

Many counts were recorded for this clonotype. The V gene is TRBV11-2, the J gene TRBJ2-5; no clear D gene. The CDR3 is 12 amino acids. From germline, CDR1 is SGHAT and CDR2 FQNNGV. Trimming removed 3 bases at V and 5 bases at J, with 7 bases between. The CDR3 reads CASSFALETQYF. CDR3 nucleotides: TGTGCCAGCAGCTTTGCGTTGGAGACCCAGTACTTC.

This chain links TRBV11-2 with TRBJ2-3, with a possible D match to TRBD2 (6 bases). This CDR3 has 15 residues. V was shortened by 5 bases and J by 2 bases, with 14 bases between the two germline ends. Germline CDR1 is SGHAT and CDR2 is FQNNGV. The CDR3 region has the DNA TGTGCCAGCAGCCGGGGAACTAGCAACACAGATACGCAGTATTTT. Residues: CASSRGTSNTDTQYF.

In its sample, this clonotype was seen many times. The CDR3 sequence is CSARGLADPYEQYF. The CDR3 DNA is TGCAGTGCTAGAGGACTAGCGGACCCCTACGAGCAGTACTTC. The chain is built from TRBV20-1 and TRBJ2-7; 9 bases align to TRBD2. The length of the CDR3 is 14 residues. With V trimmed by 1 base and J by 2 bases, 3 bases remained unmatched. CDR1 is DFQATT, CDR2 SNEGSKA, per germline (reference sequence).

This clonotype was observed a few times. The rearrangement links TRBV14 to TRBJ1-2; D gene ambiguous. This CDR3 spans 15 amino acids. CDR1 is SGHDN and CDR2 is FVKESK in the germline V gene. V was pared by 0 bases and J by 8 bases, with 16 bases between. CDR3 sequence: CASSQDLRGFNGYTF. CDR3 nucleotide sequence: TGTGCCAGCAGCCAAGATCTTCGAGGGTTTAACGGCTACACCTTC.

The V call is TRBV6-1, the J call TRBJ2-7; D gene uncertain. CDR3 length: 11 amino acids. V lost 10 bases to trimming and J lost 6 bases, with 13 bases between them. Germline assignment: CDR1 MNHNS and CDR2 SASEGT. CDR3 in amino acids: CATGLAGEQYF. The CDR3 region has the DNA TGTGCCACCGGTTTAGCTGGCGAGCAGTACTTC.

Ten or more counts support this clonotype. The chain joins TRBV20-1 to TRBJ1-1; D call uncertain. Trimming removed 5 bases from V and 5 bases from J, with 9 bases in between. The CDR3 covers 11 residues. Per the germline V gene, CDR1 is DFQATT and CDR2 is SNEGSKA (reference sequence). The CDR3 nucleotides are TGCAGTGCTTCTCAAGGGACTGAAGCTTTCTTT. This sequence encodes CSASQGTEAFF.